The rows below give T cell receptor beta chains drawn from one sample of a study of blood T cell repertoires in COVID-19. Profiled with immunoSEQ multiplex PCR; TCRdb holds only in-frame clones, not every one. This table has under 300,000 clones, under 90% appearing once. What was sequenced was PBMCs or T cells enriched from blood (not recorded which). All receptors come from a middle-aged woman who had recovered from COVID-19. Each CDR3 is given without its conserved first and last residue. Each record gives: V gene, CDR3 length, D gene, J gene, CDR3 protein. D genes are given only for firm matches.

TRBV13,14,.,TRBJ1-2,ASSLGKTGVNYGYT
TRBV11-1,14,TRBD2,TRBJ2-5,ASSLRRGRNQETQY
TRBV2,13,.,TRBJ1-6,ASRPPSGSYSPLH
TRBV5-1,12,TRBD1,TRBJ1-2,ASSRDRDDYGYT
TRBV19,12,TRBD1,TRBJ2-7,ASSIGTGGYEQY
TRBV4-2,14,TRBD1,TRBJ1-1,ASSQRGVTGTGKAF
TRBV12-5,12,TRBD1,TRBJ2-7,ASGLGTGAYEQY
TRBV18,14,TRBD2,TRBJ2-1,ASSPLTSGGQDEQF
TRBV11-2,14,TRBD2,TRBJ2-7,ASSPTLSSGPYEQY
TRBV9,14,.,TRBJ1-2,ASSVERVGRSYGYT
TRBV12-3/TRBV12-4,10,.,TRBJ2-7,ASSFVEYEQY
TRBV6-5,13,TRBD1,TRBJ1-5,ASSKGTGGIQPQH
TRBV25-1,13,TRBD1,TRBJ1-1,ASSERDRVGTEAF
TRBV7-9,12,.,TRBJ1-1,ASSLLGQGPEAF
TRBV2,13,TRBD1,TRBJ2-3,ASSIQGNSADTQY
TRBV5-1,17,TRBD2,TRBJ2-2,ASRQYGTSGGGRTGELF
TRBV7-8,13,.,TRBJ1-5,ASSLSGVGSQPQH
TRBV16,10,.,TRBJ1-5,ASSQQGRTQH
TRBV7-9,13,TRBD2,TRBJ2-3,ASSLGGLAGDTQY
TRBV30,15,TRBD2,TRBJ2-1,AWSRSGLAGGLNEQF
TRBV4-1,18,TRBD1,TRBJ2-2,ASSPREGEPGQANTGELF
TRBV5-6,12,.,TRBJ1-5,ASSLGQGDQPQH
TRBV10-3,12,TRBD1,TRBJ1-1,AIKGASINTEAF
TRBV5-1,13,TRBD2,TRBJ2-1,ASRIAGVSYNEQF
TRBV7-3,11,.,TRBJ2-3,ASSLMRTDTQY
TRBV29-1,13,TRBD2,TRBJ2-5,SVAGLAGLIETQY
TRBV18,13,TRBD1,TRBJ2-1,ASSLTGTDYNEQF
TRBV9,14,TRBD2,TRBJ2-1,ASSGPAGAGLSEQF
TRBV7-9,17,TRBD1,TRBJ1-5,ASSRIGTGVPLGNQPQH
TRBV25-1,11,TRBD1,TRBJ1-1,ASSQSGGTEAF
TRBV4-2,18,.,TRBJ1-6,ASSQLPRDKYSATEAPLH
TRBV27,13,.,TRBJ2-1,ASSIPTVRGNEQF
TRBV18,14,TRBD2,TRBJ2-5,ASRLNGGAIKETQY
TRBV30,14,TRBD1,TRBJ2-7,AWDISPGTGSYEQY
TRBV6-1,12,TRBD2,TRBJ2-7,ASSEREALYEQY
TRBV7-2,13,TRBD2,TRBJ2-2,ASSLRTSGTGELF
TRBV7-2,12,TRBD1,TRBJ1-5,ASSSDRAGQPQH
TRBV19,12,TRBD2,TRBJ2-1,ATSLAVGYNEQF
TRBV6-1,14,TRBD2,TRBJ2-3,ASSEMLAGNTDTQY
TRBV27,12,TRBD1,TRBJ1-1,ASSWDRAETEAF
TRBV5-6,14,.,TRBJ1-3,ASSLGWATSGNTIY
TRBV7-9,14,.,TRBJ1-1,ASSQATRAANTEAF
TRBV5-1,11,.,TRBJ2-3,ASGEEAADTQY
TRBV4-1,15,TRBD1,TRBJ1-2,ASSQATGTGRIYGYT
TRBV18,12,.,TRBJ1-3,ASSLGGVGNTIY
TRBV5-4,12,.,TRBJ1-1,ASSLGGRLTEAF
TRBV30,11,.,TRBJ2-7,AWNRFPTDEQY
TRBV2,13,TRBD2,TRBJ2-1,ASSPNSGGANEQF
TRBV9,13,TRBD1,TRBJ1-2,ASSAEGQSRGGYT
TRBV7-8,14,.,TRBJ2-3,ASSLKSNPRSDTQY
TRBV6-5,12,TRBD1,TRBJ1-1,ASSKTGFNTEAF
TRBV4-2,15,TRBD2,TRBJ2-2,ASSSRLAGEDTGELF
TRBV27,14,TRBD2,TRBJ2-2,ASSLAGGFYTGELF